A selection of T cell receptor beta chains follows, all from one sample in a study of blood T cells in healthy people across ages. TCRdb recomputed calls from the 5' RACE reads with MiXCR, one row per CDR3 protein. The sample holds nearly 800,000 distinct CDR3 sequences, roughly three fifths seen once. Sequencing was done on a sample of blood. The receptor set was obtained from a man aged 35-49 years in good health. Each CDR3 is given with its conserved first and last residue. Each record gives: CDR3 DNA, CDR3 protein, clone size, D gene, J gene, CDR3 length, V gene. D genes are given only for firm matches. The size of a clone is reported for some rows only, either as once, few or many, or as a class for expanded clones.

TGCGCCAGCAGCTTGGCGGGGATGCTGGTCCAAGAGACCCAGTACTTC,CASSLAGMLVQETQYF,once,.,TRBJ2-5,16,TRBV5-1
TGTGCCAGCAGCCCTACAAGCTCTGGGGCCAACGTCCTGACTTTC,CASSPTSSGANVLTF,.,.,TRBJ2-6,15,TRBV7-2
TGTGCCAGCAGCTCCTCAAGGAGCGGGGGGGCAGATACGCAGTATTTT,CASSSSRSGGADTQYF,.,TRBD2,TRBJ2-3,16,TRBV7-3
TGTGCCAGCAGCGTAGCGCCCGGCGGGACAGGCGTTATGGAGCAGTACTTC,CASSVAPGGTGVMEQYF,few,TRBD1,TRBJ2-7,17,TRBV9
TGCGCCAGCAGCCAGCGAGGGACCCCTCAAGGAGAGCAGTACTTC,CASSQRGTPQGEQYF,.,.,TRBJ2-7,15,TRBV5-1
TGCGCCAGCAGCTTGGGGGTGTCGGCAGGGGACTATGGCTACACCTTC,CASSLGVSAGDYGYTF,.,.,TRBJ1-2,16,TRBV5-1
TGTGTCAGCAGTTTATCGTGGGGGACTGAAGCTTTCTTT,CVSSLSWGTEAFF,.,.,TRBJ1-1,13,TRBV27
TGCAGTGCTCGAGATTCGGTCACCGGGGAGCTGTTTTTT,CSARDSVTGELFF,.,.,TRBJ2-2,13,TRBV20-1
TGCAGTGCCAACCTCCGCCTTCGGCGCAATGGGCAGTTCTTC,CSANLRLRRNGQFF,.,.,TRBJ2-1,14,TRBV20-1
TGTGCCAGCAGTTCCGACCGATTCTACGAGCAGTACTTC,CASSSDRFYEQYF,.,.,TRBJ2-7,13,TRBV7-2
TGTGCCATCAGTGACGGGACAGCCTACGAGCAGTACTTC,CAISDGTAYEQYF,once,TRBD1,TRBJ2-7,13,TRBV10-3
TGTGCCAGCAGTTCCACCCAACCTTACGAGCAGTACTTC,CASSSTQPYEQYF,.,.,TRBJ2-7,13,TRBV6-1
TGTGCCAGCAGCAGAGGGGTTTTAACGGGAAACAATGAGCAGTTCTTC,CASSRGVLTGNNEQFF,.,.,TRBJ2-1,16,TRBV28
TGTGCCAGCAGTCAGGGACTGGGGCAGAGTGGCTACACCTTC,CASSQGLGQSGYTF,few,.,TRBJ1-2,14,TRBV28
TGTGCCAGCACAACGGGGGGACAGGGTTACGAGCAGTACTTC,CASTTGGQGYEQYF,few,TRBD1,TRBJ2-7,14,TRBV28
TGCGCCAGCAGTTTCGAAGCGGGGGGAAGGAATGAGCAGTACTTC,CASSFEAGGRNEQYF,.,TRBD2,TRBJ2-5,15,TRBV5-1
TGTGCCAGCAGCTTCCGGGACCCCCGGCGGGATAGGATCTACAATGAGCAGTTCTTC,CASSFRDPRRDRIYNEQFF,.,.,TRBJ2-1,19,TRBV5-5
TGTGCCAGCAACCCCTCCGCAGGCTATGGCTACACCTTC,CASNPSAGYGYTF,.,.,TRBJ1-2,13,TRBV6-6
TGTGCCAGCAGTTTTTCCCAGGGAAGGAAGTACGAGCAGTACTTC,CASSFSQGRKYEQYF,few,.,TRBJ2-7,15,TRBV28
TGTGCCAGCACGATAAGGGGATCCTCCTCAAACATTCAGTACTTC,CASTIRGSSSNIQYF,.,.,TRBJ2-4,15,TRBV28
TGTGCCAGCAGAGTCCAAGACACAGATACGCAGTATTTT,CASRVQDTDTQYF,.,.,TRBJ2-3,13,TRBV11-2
TGTGCCAGCAGCCAAGAGGTCTTGGGGGTTCAAGAGACCCAGTACTTC,CASSQEVLGVQETQYF,.,.,TRBJ2-5,16,TRBV3-1
TGTGCCAGCAGTAAAAGCGCGGCAGGATCCTACGAGCAGTACTTC,CASSKSAAGSYEQYF,.,.,TRBJ2-7,15,TRBV2
TGTGCCAGCAGCCACGGAGCGGGAGCTTCGGTGTCTACGCAGTATTTT,CASSHGAGASVSTQYF,.,TRBD2,TRBJ2-3,16,TRBV4-2
TGTGCCAGCAGTCCTAGCGGGAGCTCCTACGAACAGTTCTTC,CASSPSGSSYEQFF,.,TRBD2,TRBJ2-1,14,TRBV27
TGCAGCGTTGCCCTGGTGAGCAGGGGGCTATCCTACGAGCAGTACTTC,CSVALVSRGLSYEQYF,few,TRBD1,TRBJ2-7,16,TRBV29-1
TGTGCCAGCAGCCATACTAGCGGCACACAAGAGACCCAGTACTTC,CASSHTSGTQETQYF,few,TRBD2,TRBJ2-5,15,TRBV28
TGCAGTGCTAGTCGGCCTAGCGGATCCTACGAGCAGTACTTC,CSASRPSGSYEQYF,.,TRBD2,TRBJ2-7,14,TRBV20-1
TGCGCCAGCAGCCAAAGGATTAGCGGCCAAGAGACCCAGTACTTC,CASSQRISGQETQYF,once,.,TRBJ2-5,15,TRBV4-1
TGTGCCAGCAGCCACACCGGGACAGGGGGATCTGGGGCCAACGTCCTGACTTTC,CASSHTGTGGSGANVLTF,few,TRBD1,TRBJ2-6,18,TRBV7-9
TGTGCCACCAGTGATTTCGGTCTCAGGGGGCCCACAGATACGCAGTATTTT,CATSDFGLRGPTDTQYF,.,TRBD1,TRBJ2-3,17,TRBV24-1
TGCAGCGTCTCGGTGGGGGGCTCAAACACTGAAGCTTTCTTT,CSVSVGGSNTEAFF,.,.,TRBJ1-1,14,TRBV29-1
TGTGCCAGCAGCTTAGGGTCACCTTATAGCAATCAGCCCCAGCATTTT,CASSLGSPYSNQPQHF,.,.,TRBJ1-5,16,TRBV7-9
TGTGCCAGCAGCCCCCCCGCCGCCTTTACTAGCTTGTACAATGAGCAGTTCTTC,CASSPPAAFTSLYNEQFF,few,.,TRBJ2-1,18,TRBV6-1
TGTGCCAGCAGCAAAAAAGGACAGGGGGCAAGTGGGGCCAACGTCCTGACTTTC,CASSKKGQGASGANVLTF,.,.,TRBJ2-6,18,TRBV21-1
TGTGCCAGCAGCCCCAGACAGGGTGCTTTAGCAGTGAAAGAGACCCAGTACTTC,CASSPRQGALAVKETQYF,.,TRBD1,TRBJ2-5,18,TRBV9
TGTGCCACCAGCAGAGATAACGGGAGCCCTTGGGCTTTCTTT,CATSRDNGSPWAFF,.,.,TRBJ1-1,14,TRBV15
TGTGCCAGCAGCTTAGCGCACGGGACTAGCACCAATGAGCAGTTCTTC,CASSLAHGTSTNEQFF,few,TRBD2,TRBJ2-1,16,TRBV7-2
TGTGCCAGCAGTGATACGGGACTAAGTTCGAGAGATACGCAGTATTTT,CASSDTGLSSRDTQYF,few,TRBD2,TRBJ2-3,16,TRBV2
TGCGCCAGCAGCCAAGATTTGGGTCATCAGCCCCAGCATTTT,CASSQDLGHQPQHF,.,.,TRBJ1-5,14,TRBV4-3
TGTGCCAGCAGTTACTCAGAGGGGGCGTACGATGAGCAGTTCTTC,CASSYSEGAYDEQFF,.,TRBD1,TRBJ2-1,15,TRBV6-5
TGTGCCAGCAGCCACGGGGGAGTGGATCTTGCCGCCTCTGGGGCCAACGTCCTGACTTTC,CASSHGGVDLAASGANVLTF,few,.,TRBJ2-6,20,TRBV27
TGTGCCAGCAGCGCCAGGGGACTAGCCTACGAGCAGTACTTC,CASSARGLAYEQYF,.,TRBD2,TRBJ2-7,14,TRBV7-8
TGTGCCAGCAGCTTAAGGCAGGGTAGCTCACCCCTCCACTTT,CASSLRQGSSPLHF,.,.,TRBJ1-6,14,TRBV13
TGTGCCAGCAGCACTACAGGGGGGGGAACTGAAGCTTTCTTT,CASSTTGGGTEAFF,.,TRBD1,TRBJ1-1,14,TRBV7-3
TGTGCCAGCAAAAACCCGAGTGGCACTGAAGCTTTCTTT,CASKNPSGTEAFF,.,.,TRBJ1-1,13,TRBV28
TGCAGTGCTAGAGCAGACAGGGGGTATGGGACCCAGTACTTC,CSARADRGYGTQYF,.,TRBD1,TRBJ2-5,14,TRBV20-1
TGCAGTGCTATCCCCACGCGGAAGGACAATGAGCAGTACTTC,CSAIPTRKDNEQYF,.,.,TRBJ2-5,14,TRBV20-1
TGTGCCGGCAGCCCCCAATCGGGGGCGCAGTATAACTATGGCTACACCTTC,CAGSPQSGAQYNYGYTF,once,.,TRBJ1-2,17,TRBV7-2
TGTGCCAGCAGCGTGTCGGGGGGGGCCAAAGAGACCCAGTACTTC,CASSVSGGAKETQYF,few,TRBD2,TRBJ2-5,15,TRBV9
TGTGCCAGCTTCAGGGGGCCCGGAAGACGTGGGGGGTATGGCTACACCTTC,CASFRGPGRRGGYGYTF,.,TRBD1,TRBJ1-2,17,TRBV28
TGTGCCAGCAGTTTATCTTTTTTTGGGGGGGACTACGAGCAGTACTTC,CASSLSFFGGDYEQYF,.,TRBD2,TRBJ2-7,16,TRBV27
TGTGCCAGCAGGGGGGGGTTGGGCGTCTATGGCTACACCTTC,CASRGGLGVYGYTF,.,.,TRBJ1-2,14,TRBV9
TGTGCCAGCAGTTTAGCCCCAGGGGTCGAGCAGTACTTC,CASSLAPGVEQYF,many,.,TRBJ2-7,13,TRBV27
TGTGCCAGCAGCGGGGGGAAGCGATGGGGATCTGACCAACACCTAAAGAAGCAGTACTTC,CASSGGKRWGSDQHLKKQYF,.,.,TRBJ2-5,20,TRBV9
TGCAGCGTTGCCCAGACAGGGGTTAGCACAGATACGCAGTATTTT,CSVAQTGVSTDTQYF,.,TRBD1,TRBJ2-3,15,TRBV29-1